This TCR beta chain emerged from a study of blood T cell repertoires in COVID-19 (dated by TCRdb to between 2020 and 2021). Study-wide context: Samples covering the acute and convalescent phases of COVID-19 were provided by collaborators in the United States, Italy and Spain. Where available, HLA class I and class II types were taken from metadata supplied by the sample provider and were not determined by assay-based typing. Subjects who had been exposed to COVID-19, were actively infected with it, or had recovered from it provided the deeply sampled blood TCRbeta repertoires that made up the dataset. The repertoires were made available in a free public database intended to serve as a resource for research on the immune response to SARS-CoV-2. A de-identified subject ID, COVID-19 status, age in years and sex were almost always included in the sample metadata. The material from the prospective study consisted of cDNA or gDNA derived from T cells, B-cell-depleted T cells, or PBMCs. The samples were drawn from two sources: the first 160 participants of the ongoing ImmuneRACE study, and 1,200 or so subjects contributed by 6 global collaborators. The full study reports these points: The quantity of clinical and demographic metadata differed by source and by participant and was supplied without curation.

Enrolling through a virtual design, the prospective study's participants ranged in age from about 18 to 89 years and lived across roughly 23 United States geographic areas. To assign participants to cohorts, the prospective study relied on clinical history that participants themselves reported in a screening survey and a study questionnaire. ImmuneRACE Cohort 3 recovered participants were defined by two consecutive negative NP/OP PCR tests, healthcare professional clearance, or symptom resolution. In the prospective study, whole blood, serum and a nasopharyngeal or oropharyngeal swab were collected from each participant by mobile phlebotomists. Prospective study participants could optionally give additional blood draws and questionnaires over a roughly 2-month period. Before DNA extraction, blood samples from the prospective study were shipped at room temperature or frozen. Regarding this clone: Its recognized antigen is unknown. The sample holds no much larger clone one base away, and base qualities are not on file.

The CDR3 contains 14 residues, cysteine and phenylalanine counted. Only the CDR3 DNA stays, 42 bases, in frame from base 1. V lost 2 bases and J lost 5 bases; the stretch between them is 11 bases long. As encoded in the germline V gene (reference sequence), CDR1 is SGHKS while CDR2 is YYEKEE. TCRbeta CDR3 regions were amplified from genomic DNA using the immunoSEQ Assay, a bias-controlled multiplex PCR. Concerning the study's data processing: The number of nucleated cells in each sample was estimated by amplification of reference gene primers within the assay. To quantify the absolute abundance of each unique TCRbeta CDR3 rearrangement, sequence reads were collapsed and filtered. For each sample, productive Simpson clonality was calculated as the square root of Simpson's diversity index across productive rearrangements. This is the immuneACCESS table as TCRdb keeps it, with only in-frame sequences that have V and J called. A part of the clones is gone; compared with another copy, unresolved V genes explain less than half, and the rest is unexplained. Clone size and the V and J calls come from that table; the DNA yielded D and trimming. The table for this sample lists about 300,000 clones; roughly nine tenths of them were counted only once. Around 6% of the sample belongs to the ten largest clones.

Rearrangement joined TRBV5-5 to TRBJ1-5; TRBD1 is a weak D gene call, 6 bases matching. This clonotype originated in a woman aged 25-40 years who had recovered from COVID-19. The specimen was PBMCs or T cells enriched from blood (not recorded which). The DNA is TGTGCCAGCAGCTTCCGGGACACACATCAGCCCCAGCATTTT. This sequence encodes CASSFRDTHQPQHF.